These T cell receptor beta chains were read from a single sample in a study of blood T cell repertoires in COVID-19. Produced via immunoSEQ multiplex PCR; TCRdb's table is partial and in-frame only. The data contain some 140,000 clones, 70% to 80% of them singletons. Sequencing was carried out using peripheral blood. The receptors stem from a woman in her seventies with COVID-19, enrolled during active disease. CDR3s include the opening cysteine and the closing phenylalanine or tryptophan. A D gene is named only where the DNA matches it firmly. Rows may omit the clone size; those that give it use once, few, many or a size class.

D gene	V gene	J gene	clone size	CDR3 DNA	CDR3 protein
TRBD2	TRBV9	TRBJ2-2	-	TGTGCCAGCAGCGTAGTAGCGGGTGACACCGGGGAGCTGTTTTTT	CASSVVAGDTGELFF
TRBD1	TRBV5-1	TRBJ1-2	-	TGCGCCAGCAGCTTGCGTGGACAGGGTTATGGCTACACCTTC	CASSLRGQGYGYTF
TRBD2	TRBV6-8	TRBJ2-3	-	TGTGCCAGTGGAAAGATACTAGCGGGGGATACAGATACGCAGTATTTT	CASGKILAGDTDTQYF
-	TRBV30	TRBJ1-2	-	TGTGCCTGGAGTGTACAGAGAAACTATGGCTACACCTTC	CAWSVQRNYGYTF
-	TRBV6-2/TRBV6-3	TRBJ2-5	-	TGTGCCAGCAGTTCTCGGGGGGCGGGTCGTGGGACCCAGTACTTC	CASSSRGAGRGTQYF
-	TRBV6-2/TRBV6-3	TRBJ1-1	-	TGTGCCAGCAGTAGAACCGGACAGCTGAACACTGAAGCTTTCTTT	CASSRTGQLNTEAFF
TRBD1	TRBV27	TRBJ2-7	-	TGTGCCAGCACGGTAGGACAGGGACACTACGAGCAGTACTTC	CASTVGQGHYEQYF
TRBD2	TRBV6-2/TRBV6-3	TRBJ2-5	-	TGTGCCAGCAGCCGTGGGGGGAGGGAAGAGACCCAGTACTTC	CASSRGGREETQYF
TRBD1	TRBV7-9	TRBJ2-7	-	TGTGCCAGCAGCTTAGAGCGGACAGGCGAGCAGTACTTC	CASSLERTGEQYF
-	TRBV4-1	TRBJ1-2	-	TGCGCCAGCAGCCAAGAAACAGGGCGCGGCTACACCTTC	CASSQETGRGYTF
TRBD1	TRBV5-1	TRBJ1-4	once	TGCGCCAGCAGCATTTACAGGGGAGAGAATGAAAAACTGTTTTTT	CASSIYRGENEKLFF
-	TRBV7-2	TRBJ1-1	-	TGTGCCAGCAGCAAGGGACGGGGGTCGACTGAAGCTTTCTTT	CASSKGRGSTEAFF
TRBD1	TRBV27	TRBJ1-5	-	TGTGCCAGCAGTCCCGGACAGGGGAATCAGCCCCAGCATTTT	CASSPGQGNQPQHF
-	TRBV7-3	TRBJ2-1	-	TGTGCCAGCAGTCTACAGCCATTTGACAATGAGCAGTTCTTC	CASSLQPFDNEQFF
-	TRBV6-1	TRBJ1-1	few	TGTGCCAGCAGTGAAGTTGGCCTTCGCGGGGCTGAAGCTTTCTTT	CASSEVGLRGAEAFF
TRBD2	TRBV29-1	TRBJ2-1	-	TGCAGCGTTGGGGCTAGCGGGGGGACATCCATCTACAATGAGCAGTTCTTC	CSVGASGGTSIYNEQFF
-	TRBV9	TRBJ2-2	-	TGTGCCAGCAGCGTAGCCCAGAACACCGGGGAGCTGTTTTTT	CASSVAQNTGELFF
TRBD1	TRBV5-4	TRBJ1-1	-	TGTGCCAGCAGCTTCGACAGGGATGGGGGTGAAGCTTTCTTT	CASSFDRDGGEAFF
-	TRBV18	TRBJ2-3	-	TGTGCCAGCTCACCGCGAGTAGCTGATACGCAGTATTTT	CASSPRVADTQYF
-	TRBV12-3/TRBV12-4	TRBJ1-3	-	TGTGCCAGCAGTACAACGCTTGGAAACACCATATATTTT	CASSTTLGNTIYF
TRBD1	TRBV30	TRBJ1-6	-	TGTGCCTGGAGTGTAGGGACAGGAGGGAATTCACCCCTCCACTTT	CAWSVGTGGNSPLHF
-	TRBV13	TRBJ2-3	-	TGTGCCAGCAGCTTCCCCGGGGGTGATACGCAGTATTTT	CASSFPGGDTQYF
-	TRBV9	TRBJ2-5	-	TGTGCCAGCAGCGTAGCCCAGTCCCAAGAGACCCAGTACTTC	CASSVAQSQETQYF
TRBD1	TRBV6-1	TRBJ2-4	-	TGTGCCAGCAGTGAAGTATGGGGGACAGGGGGCGGCATTCAGTACTTC	CASSEVWGTGGGIQYF
-	TRBV7-2	TRBJ2-7	-	TGTGCCAGCAGCTTAGAGACGACAGCGATGAGCTCCTACGAGCAGTACTTC	CASSLETTAMSSYEQYF
TRBD2	TRBV19	TRBJ2-2	-	TGTGCCAGCTCGACCCGCGGGGGGGCCGGGGAGCTGTTTTTT	CASSTRGGAGELFF
-	TRBV19	TRBJ1-5	few	TGTGCCAGCAAAGAGGGAAACCAGCCCCAGCATTTT	CASKEGNQPQHF
-	TRBV3-1/TRBV3-2	TRBJ1-5	few	TGTGCCAGCAGCCAAGACGCAGGGGGCAATCAGCCCCAGCATTTT	CASSQDAGGNQPQHF
TRBD1	TRBV6-5	TRBJ1-2	-	TGTGCCAGCAGTTTAATTCAGACAGGGCGCTACACCTTC	CASSLIQTGRYTF
TRBD1	TRBV30	TRBJ1-2	-	TGTGCCTGGAGACCGACAGGGGACGGAGGCTACACCTTC	CAWRPTGDGGYTF
TRBD1	TRBV10-3	TRBJ1-1	-	TGTGCCATCAGTGAGGGACAGGGGACCCGAGGGTCTGAAGCTTTCTTT	CAISEGQGTRGSEAFF
-	TRBV18	TRBJ1-2	-	TGTGCCAGCTCACCCGACGTGGGGCACTATGGCTACACCTTC	CASSPDVGHYGYTF